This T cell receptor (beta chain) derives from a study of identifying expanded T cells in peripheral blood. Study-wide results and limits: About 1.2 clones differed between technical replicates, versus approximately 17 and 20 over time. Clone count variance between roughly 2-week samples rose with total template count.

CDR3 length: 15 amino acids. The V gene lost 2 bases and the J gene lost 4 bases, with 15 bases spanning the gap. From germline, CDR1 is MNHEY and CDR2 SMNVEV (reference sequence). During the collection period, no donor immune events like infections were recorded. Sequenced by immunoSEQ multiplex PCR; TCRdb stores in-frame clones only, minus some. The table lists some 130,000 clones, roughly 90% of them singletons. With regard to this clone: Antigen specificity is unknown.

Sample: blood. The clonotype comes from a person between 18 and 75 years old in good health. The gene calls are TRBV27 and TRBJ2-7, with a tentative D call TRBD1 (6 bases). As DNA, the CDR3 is TGTGCCAGCAGTTTAGGGACACCCGGCCCTTACGAGCAGTACTTC. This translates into CASSLGTPGPYEQYF.